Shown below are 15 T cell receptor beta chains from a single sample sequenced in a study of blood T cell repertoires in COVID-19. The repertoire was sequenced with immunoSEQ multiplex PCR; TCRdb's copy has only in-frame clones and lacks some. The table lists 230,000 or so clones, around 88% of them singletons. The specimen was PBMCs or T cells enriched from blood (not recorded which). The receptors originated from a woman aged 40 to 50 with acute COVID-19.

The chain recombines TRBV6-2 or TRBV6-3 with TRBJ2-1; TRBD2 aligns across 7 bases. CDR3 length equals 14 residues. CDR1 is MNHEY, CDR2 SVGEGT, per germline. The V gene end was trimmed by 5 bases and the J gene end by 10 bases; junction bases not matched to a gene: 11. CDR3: CASSPWTRFNEQFF. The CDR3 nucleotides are TGTGCCAGCAGTCCGTGGACTAGGTTCAACGAGCAGTTCTTC.

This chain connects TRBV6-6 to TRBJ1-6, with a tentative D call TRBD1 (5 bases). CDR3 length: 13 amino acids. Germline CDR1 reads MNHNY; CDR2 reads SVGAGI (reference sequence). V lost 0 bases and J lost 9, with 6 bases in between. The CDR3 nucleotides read TGTGCCAGCAGTTACTCAGGGGTTTCACCCCTCCACTTT. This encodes CASSYSGVSPLHF.

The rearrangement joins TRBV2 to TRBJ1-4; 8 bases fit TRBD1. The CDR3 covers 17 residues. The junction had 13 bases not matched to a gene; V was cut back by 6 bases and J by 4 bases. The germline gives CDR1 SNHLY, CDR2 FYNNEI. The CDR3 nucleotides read TGTGCCAGCAGCACCTTCATATTACAGGGGGATAATGAAAAACTGTTTTTT. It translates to CASSTFILQGDNEKLFF.

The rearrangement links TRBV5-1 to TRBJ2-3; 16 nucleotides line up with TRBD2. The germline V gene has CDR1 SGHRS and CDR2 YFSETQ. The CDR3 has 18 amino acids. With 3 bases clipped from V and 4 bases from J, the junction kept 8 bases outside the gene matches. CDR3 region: CASSSGLAGGLMPDTQYF. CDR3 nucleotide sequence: TGCGCCAGCAGCTCGGGACTAGCGGGGGGGCTGATGCCAGATACGCAGTATTTT.

DNA of the CDR3: TGTGCCAGCAGTTACCGCGTCAATGAGCAGTTCTTC. Its protein product is CASSYRVNEQFF. The chain couples TRBV6-2 or TRBV6-3 to TRBJ2-1, with D hard to call. Germline assignment: CDR1 MNHEY and CDR2 SVGEGT. V shed 2 bases and J shed 6 bases, with 5 bases lying between them. This CDR3 spans 12 amino acids.

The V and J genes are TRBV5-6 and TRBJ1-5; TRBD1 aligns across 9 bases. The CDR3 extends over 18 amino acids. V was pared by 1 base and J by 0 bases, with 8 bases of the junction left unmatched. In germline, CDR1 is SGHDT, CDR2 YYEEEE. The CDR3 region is CASSLRDRDRISNQPQHF. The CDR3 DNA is TGTGCCAGCAGCTTGCGGGACAGGGATAGGATTAGCAATCAGCCCCAGCATTTT.

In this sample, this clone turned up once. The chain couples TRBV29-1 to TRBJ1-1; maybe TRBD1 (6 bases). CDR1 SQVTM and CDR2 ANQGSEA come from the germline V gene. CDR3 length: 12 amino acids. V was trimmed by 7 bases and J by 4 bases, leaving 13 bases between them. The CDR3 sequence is CSALRGITEAFF. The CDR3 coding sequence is TGCAGCGCGCTCAGGGGAATCACTGAAGCTTTCTTT. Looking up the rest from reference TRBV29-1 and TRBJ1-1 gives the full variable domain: SAVISQKPSRDICQRGTSLTIQCQVDSQVTMMFWYRQQPGQSLTLIATANQGSEATYESGFVIDKFPISRPNLTFSTLTVSNMSPEDSSIYLCSALRGITEAFFGQGTRLTVV.

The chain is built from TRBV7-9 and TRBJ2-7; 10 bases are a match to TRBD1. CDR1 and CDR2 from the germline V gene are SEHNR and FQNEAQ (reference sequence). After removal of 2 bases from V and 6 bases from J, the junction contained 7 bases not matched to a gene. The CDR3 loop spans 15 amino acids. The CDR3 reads CASSLHLGQGSEQYF. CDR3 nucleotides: TGTGCCAGCAGCTTACACTTGGGACAGGGGTCCGAGCAGTACTTC. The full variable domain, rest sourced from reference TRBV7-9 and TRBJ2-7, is DTGVSQNPRHKITKRGQNVTFRCDPISEHNRLYWYRQTLGQGPEFLTYFQNEAQLEKSRLLSDRFSAERPKGSFSTLEIQRTEQGDSAMYLCASSLHLGQGSEQYFGPGTRLTVT.

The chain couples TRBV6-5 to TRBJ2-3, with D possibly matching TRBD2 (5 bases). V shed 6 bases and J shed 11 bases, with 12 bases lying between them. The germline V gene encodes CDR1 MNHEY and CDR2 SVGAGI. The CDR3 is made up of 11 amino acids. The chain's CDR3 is CASSRAGVQYF. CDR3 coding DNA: TGTGCCAGCAGCCGGGCCGGGGTGCAGTATTTT.

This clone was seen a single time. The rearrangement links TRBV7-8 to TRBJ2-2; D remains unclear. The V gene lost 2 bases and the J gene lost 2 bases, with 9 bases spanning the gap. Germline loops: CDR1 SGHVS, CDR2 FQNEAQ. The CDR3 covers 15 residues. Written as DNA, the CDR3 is TGTGCCAGCAGCTTACTGGCTGCCAACACCGGGGAGCTGTTTTTT. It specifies CASSLLAANTGELFF.

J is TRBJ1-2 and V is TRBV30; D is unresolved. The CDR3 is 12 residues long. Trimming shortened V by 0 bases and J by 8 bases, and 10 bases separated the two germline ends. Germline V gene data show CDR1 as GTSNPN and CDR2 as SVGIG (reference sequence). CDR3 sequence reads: CAWSVGPVGYTF. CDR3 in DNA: TGTGCCTGGAGTGTGGGCCCGGTCGGCTACACCTTC.

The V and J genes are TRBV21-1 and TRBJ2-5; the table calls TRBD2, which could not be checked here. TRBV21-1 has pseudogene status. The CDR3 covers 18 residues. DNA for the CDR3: TGTGCCAGCAGCAAACTACGTATTAGTTCGGGTCGGCGGGAGACCCAGTACTTC. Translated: CASSKLRISSGRRETQYF.

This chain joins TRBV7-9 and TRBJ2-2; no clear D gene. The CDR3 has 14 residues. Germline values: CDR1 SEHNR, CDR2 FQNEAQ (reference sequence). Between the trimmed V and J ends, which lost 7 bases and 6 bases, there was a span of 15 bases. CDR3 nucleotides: TGTGCCAGCACCTCAGTGCCGGGTTCCGGGGAGCTGTTTTTT. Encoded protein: CASTSVPGSGELFF.

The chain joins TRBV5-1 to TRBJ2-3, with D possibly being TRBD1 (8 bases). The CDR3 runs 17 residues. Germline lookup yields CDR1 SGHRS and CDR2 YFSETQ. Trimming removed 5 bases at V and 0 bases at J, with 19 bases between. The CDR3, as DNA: TGCGCCAGCAGAAGAGGACAGGGAGGGGTAAGCACAGATACGCAGTATTTT. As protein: CASRRGQGGVSTDTQYF. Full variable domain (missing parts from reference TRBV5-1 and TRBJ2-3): KAGVTQTPRYLIKTRGQQVTLSCSPISGHRSVSWYQQTPGQGLQFLFEYFSETQRNKGNFPGRFSGRQFSNSRSEMNVSTLELGDSALYLCASRRGQGGVSTDTQYFGPGTRLTVL.

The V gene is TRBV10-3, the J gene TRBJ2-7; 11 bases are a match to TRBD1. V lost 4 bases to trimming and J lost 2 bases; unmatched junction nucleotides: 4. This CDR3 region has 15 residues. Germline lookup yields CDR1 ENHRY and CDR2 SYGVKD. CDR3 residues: CAISGWDRGTYEQYF. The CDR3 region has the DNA TGTGCCATCAGTGGATGGGACAGGGGGACCTACGAGCAGTACTTC.